This paragraph covers one T cell receptor beta chain sequence. The antigen it recognizes is unknown. No clone much larger than this one lies a single base away; base qualities are absent. This specimen's time point label, per the study, means: individuals recovered from natural SARS-CoV-2 infection. V lost 2 bases and J lost 7 bases; the stretch between them is 18 bases long. The germline V gene (reference sequence) provides CDR1 MNHNY and CDR2 SVGAGI. The CDR3 runs 16 residues from the cysteine to the phenylalanine. The read is trimmed to its CDR3 DNA, 48 bases read in frame from base 1. TCRbeta CDR3 regions were sequenced with the immunoSEQ Assay. After extraction, genomic DNA underwent amplification by bias-controlled multiplex PCR, followed by high-throughput sequencing. The original pipeline was this. To quantify the absolute abundance of every unique TCRbeta CDR3 region, sequences were collapsed and filtered. T cell fraction was estimated by normalizing TCRbeta template counts to usable DNA, which was measured by amplifying reference genes present in all nucleated cells. Repertoire TCRs were annotated as SARS-CoV-2-specific when V gene, CDR3 amino acid sequence and J gene were exactly matched to a known reactive TCR set. The reference SARS-CoV-2 TCR set came from MIRA and was filtered for enrichment in COVID-19-positive ImmuneCODE repertoires, removing public or cross-reactive TCRs. Drawing on the MIRA antigens, annotated TCRs were analysed further at the level of specific ORF or position within ORF. Breadth was defined as annotated unique rearrangements over total unique productive rearrangements; depth was the summed frequency of those rearrangements. TCR breadth was compared between groups using two-sided Wilcoxon rank-sum tests. TCRdb took over this immuneACCESS table, retaining in-frame rearrangements with V and J assigned. Such tables are incomplete; in checked studies, under half of the missing clones stem from an unresolved V gene, and the remainder is unexplained. V and J calls plus clone size are reproduced from that table; the DNA served to infer D and trimming. The sample contains approximately 340,000 clones, roughly 94% of them found a single time. The ten most abundant clones make up about 3.9% of the sample.

The sample is drawn from a study of Ad26.COV2.S vaccination and SARS-CoV-2 variants (dated by TCRdb to about 2021). About the study as a whole: TCRbeta repertoire sequencing was used to assess the specificity and breadth of SARS-CoV-2-reactive T cell receptors after Ad26.COV2.S vaccination. The TCR-sequenced set comprised around 30 samples: around 20 Ad26.COV2.S vaccine recipients, 5 placebo recipients and 8 SARS-CoV-2 convalescent individuals. Study-wide findings and limitations: After vaccination, substantial breadth of spike-specific CD8+ and CD4+ T cell responses was reported. Non-spike TCR breadth was comparable between vaccine and placebo recipients, consistent with the vaccine containing only spike. According to the authors, total T cell responses may have been underestimated by the TCR breadth and depth analyses. Compared with placebo recipients, Ad26.COV2.S recipients showed higher spike-specific TCR breadth (P = 0.0014).

This TCR derives from a human donor who had recovered from COVID-19. The material was peripheral blood, obtained after recovery from COVID-19. The rearrangement combines TRBV6-6 with TRBJ2-1; a tentative D call is TRBD2 (7 bases match). The CDR3 reads CASSYGTGRGPNEQFF. In nucleotide form, the sequence is TGTGCCAGCAGTTACGGGACCGGGCGGGGGCCTAATGAGCAGTTCTTC.